This T cell receptor beta chain was identified in a study of patients and donors after allogeneic stem cell transplantation. Trimming cost V 7 bases and J 15 bases; bases outside gene matches: 14. The CDR3 loop spans 13 amino acids. Per germline, CDR1 MNHNY and CDR2 SVGAGI (reference sequence). This clonotype was counted a few times. TCRdb processed the RT-PCR reads anew with MiXCR; each CDR3 protein has one entry. The table records fewer than 75,000 distinct CDR3 sequences, 26% of them present only once. The sequence derives from a human donor who was either an allogeneic HSCT recipient or a stem cell or donor lymphocyte infusion donor (not recorded which). It is not recorded whose cells these are; they may come from a transplant donor. Sequences were obtained from blood, either unsorted or a sorted T cell fraction (not recorded which). The chain joins TRBV6-6 to TRBJ2-1; 8 bases map to TRBD1. The CDR3 spells CASTVRLTGDGFF. DNA for the CDR3: TGTGCCAGCACCGTACGGCTGACAGGGGACGGGTTCTTC.